The clone carrying this TCR beta chain was counted at least ten times. Construction of the TCR beta libraries employed iRepertoire HTBI primers in conjunction with Arm-PCR of CDR3 regions. TCRdb processed the multiplex PCR reads anew with MiXCR; each CDR3 protein has one entry. This table holds roughly 260,000 distinct CDR3 sequences, about 18% found once. V lost 9 bases to trimming and J lost 8 bases; unmatched junction nucleotides: 5. The CDR3 runs to 12 residues. Germline V gives CDR1 MNHEY, CDR2 SMNVEV (reference sequence). The time point was: newly diagnosed GD, antithyroid drugs for less than 3 months. Making the TCR library involved RNA that had been extracted from PBMCs. This sample was taken from a study of regulatory T cells in long-lasting Graves disease. Overall study context: Graves' cases, newly diagnosed, had used antithyroid drugs under 3 months.

These data also formed part of another study, on T cells in Graves' hyperthyroidism and ophthalmopathy. That study adds: Carried out on the TCR CDR3, a first-round RT-PCR used the HTBI primer set.

Material: peripheral blood mononuclear cells (PBMCs), obtained at new diagnosis, from a patient treated with antithyroid drugs. The chain employs TRBV27 and TRBJ1-2, with 11 bases fitting TRBD1. This TCR was sampled from a woman in her 30s with Graves disease. CDR3: CASRTGGYGYTF. The CDR3 coding sequence is TGTGCCAGTAGGACAGGGGGCTACGGCTACACCTTC.